Shown below are 13 T cell receptor beta chains from a single sample sequenced in a study of blood T cell repertoires in COVID-19. Sequencing was performed with immunoSEQ multiplex PCR; in TCRdb, only in-frame clones are kept and a portion is missing. The repertoire consists of fewer than 60,000 clones, with roughly 77% occurring once and the leading ten covering 25% to 35%. The sample was peripheral blood. The origin of the receptors is a man aged 55 to 70 with COVID-19, enrolled during active disease.

The rearrangement joins TRBV5-4 to TRBJ2-2, with 8 bases lining up with TRBD1. The germline CDR1 and CDR2 sequences are SGHNT and YYREEE (reference sequence). CDR3 length equals 15 residues. The junction had 8 bases not matched to a gene; V was cut back by 4 bases and J by 6 bases. Written as DNA, the CDR3 is TGTGCCAGCAGCGAAAGGACAGGGAGGCCCGGGGAGCTGTTTTTT. It translates to CASSERTGRPGELFF. Supplemented by reference TRBV5-4 and TRBJ2-2, the full variable domain reads ETGVTQSPTHLIKTRGQQVTLRCSSQSGHNTVSWYQQALGQGPQFIFQYYREEENGRGNFPPRFSGLQFPNYSSELNVNALELDDSALYLCASSERTGRPGELFFGEGSRLTVL.

This rearrangement joins TRBV25-1 to TRBJ1-2, with D tentatively TRBD1 (5 bases). Germline loops: CDR1 MGHDK, CDR2 SYGVNS. Trimming cost V 3 bases and J 7 bases, with 15 bases left between them. The CDR3 runs to 14 residues. The CDR3 nucleotides read TGTGCCAGCAGTGACACGTCCGGGGGAGCTGGCTACACCTTC. Its protein product is CASSDTSGGAGYTF.

The genes are TRBV11-2 and TRBJ1-2, with 10 bases matching TRBD1. This CDR3 contains 16 residues. Trimming removed 4 bases from V and 4 bases from J; junction bases left unmatched: 9. From germline, CDR1 is SGHAT and CDR2 FQNNGV. The CDR3 spells CASSSPGQGKGYGYTF. The CDR3 DNA follows: TGTGCCAGCAGCTCCCCGGGACAGGGGAAAGGCTATGGCTACACCTTC.

This chain connects TRBV9 to TRBJ1-1; D gene ambiguous. The length of the CDR3 is 14 residues. V shed 0 bases and J shed 1 base, with 7 bases lying between them. CDR1 and CDR2 (germline): SGDLS, YYNGEE. CDR3 nucleotides: TGTGCCAGCAGCGTAGTCACAGCGAACACTGAAGCTTTCTTT. The encoded protein is CASSVVTANTEAFF.

V is TRBV2 and J is TRBJ1-5, with no clear D. With 5 bases removed from V and 2 bases from J, the gap between germline ends came to 16 bases. The CDR3 contains 16 residues. Germline values: CDR1 SNHLY, CDR2 FYNNEI. This CDR3 is CASSMSGGRGNQPQHF. In DNA form, the CDR3 reads TGTGCCAGCAGTATGTCAGGAGGAAGGGGCAATCAGCCCCAGCATTTT.

The gene calls are TRBV10-3 and TRBJ2-7, with TRBD1 matching over 8 bases. The CDR3 covers 16 residues. Germline-derived CDR1 and CDR2 are ENHRY and SYGVKD. J gave up 4 bases and V 3 bases, and 11 bases lay outside the gene matches. The CDR3 sequence is CAISEGTTGASYEQYF. The CDR3, as DNA: TGTGCCATCAGTGAAGGAACGACAGGGGCTAGTTACGAGCAGTACTTC.

The J gene is TRBJ2-6, the V gene TRBV11-1; weak D call: TRBD2 (6 bases). CDR1 is SGHAT, CDR2 FQDESV, per germline (reference sequence). The CDR3 has 15 amino acids. V lost 4 bases and J 4 bases, leaving 11 bases between the germline ends. The CDR3 region has the DNA TGTGCCAGCAGCTCGGAGGGATCCGGGGCCAACGTCCTGACTTTC. Translation gives CASSSEGSGANVLTF.

The rearrangement links TRBV15 to TRBJ2-7; a possible D gene is TRBD2 (5 bases). The CDR3 length is 14 residues. CDR1 and CDR2 from the germline V gene are LNHNV and YYDKDF (reference sequence). V was trimmed by 4 bases and J by 1 base, leaving 11 bases between them. The CDR3 protein is CATSTGVRSYEQYF. Written as DNA, the CDR3 is TGTGCCACCAGCACCGGGGTTCGGTCCTACGAGCAGTACTTC.

The sample holds one count of this clone. V and J are TRBV6-5 and TRBJ1-6; D possibly corresponds to TRBD1 (6 bases). This CDR3 has 12 amino acids. In germline, CDR1 is MNHEY, CDR2 SVGAGI. V was clipped by 5 bases and J by 7 bases, with 6 bases between them. CDR3 amino acids: CASSQGNSPLHF. CDR3 nucleotide sequence: TGTGCCAGCAGTCAGGGGAATTCACCCCTCCACTTT.

This clone was recorded once. The genes are TRBV5-1 and TRBJ1-2, with TRBD1 matching over 8 bases. The CDR3 runs to 16 residues. The junction had 8 bases not matched to a gene; V was cut back by 4 bases and J by 0 bases. Germline CDR1 and CDR2: SGHRS and YFSETQ. The CDR3 region has the DNA TGCGCCAGCAGCCACGGGACAGGTCCCACTAACTATGGCTACACCTTC. Protein sequence: CASSHGTGPTNYGYTF.

The CDR3 DNA reads as TGCGCCAGCAGCCAAGAGAGGGCCGGGGGTTACGAGCAGTACTTC. Encoded protein: CASSQERAGGYEQYF. This chain connects TRBV4-3 to TRBJ2-7; weak D call: TRBD2 (6 bases). The CDR3 has 15 residues. Trimming pared 0 bases from V and 4 bases from J, leaving 13 bases between. Per the germline V gene, CDR1 is LGHNA and CDR2 is YSLEER.

This chain uses TRBV7-9 with TRBJ2-1; a weak D match, TRBD1 (6 bases). This CDR3 spans 16 amino acids. Germline CDR1 is SEHNR and CDR2 is FQNEAQ (reference sequence). The ends were cut back, 0 bases at V and 3 bases at J, with 12 bases in the middle. The CDR3 reads CASSLAGNRVYNEQFF. The DNA for the CDR3 is TGTGCCAGCAGCTTAGCGGGGAACAGGGTCTACAATGAGCAGTTCTTC.

The rearrangement joins TRBV5-1 to TRBJ1-1, with no clear D. V was pared by 0 bases and J by 4 bases, with 7 bases between. CDR3 length equals 13 residues. Germline CDR1 SGHRS, CDR2 YFSETQ. CDR3 residues: CASSLDGRTEAFF. The CDR3 DNA sequence: TGCGCCAGCAGCTTGGATGGGCGCACTGAAGCTTTCTTT.